This T cell receptor beta chain was identified in a study of blood T cell repertoires in COVID-19. CDR1 is MNHEY and CDR2 is SMNVEV in the germline V gene (reference sequence). There are 18 residues in the CDR3. J gave up 7 bases and V 2 bases, and 14 bases lay outside the gene matches. Study processing details: Estimated nucleated cell counts came from reference gene primer amplification. Libraries were prepared by immunoSEQ multiplex PCR; TCRdb keeps only in-frame clonotypes and omits some of them. D and trimming come from the DNA, and the V and J calls and clone size come from that table. Of about 200,000 clones detected, over 75% appear once; the ten largest clones hold 5.9%.

The receptor was derived from an elderly man with acute or convalescent COVID-19. The V call is TRBV27, the J call TRBJ2-2, with 9 bases that match TRBD2. The source material was peripheral blood. Written as DNA, the CDR3 is TGTGCCAGCAGTTTAGGGTTCGCGGGAGGGCCTGGGGTCGGGGAGCTGTTTTTT. Protein: CASSLGFAGGPGVGELFF.